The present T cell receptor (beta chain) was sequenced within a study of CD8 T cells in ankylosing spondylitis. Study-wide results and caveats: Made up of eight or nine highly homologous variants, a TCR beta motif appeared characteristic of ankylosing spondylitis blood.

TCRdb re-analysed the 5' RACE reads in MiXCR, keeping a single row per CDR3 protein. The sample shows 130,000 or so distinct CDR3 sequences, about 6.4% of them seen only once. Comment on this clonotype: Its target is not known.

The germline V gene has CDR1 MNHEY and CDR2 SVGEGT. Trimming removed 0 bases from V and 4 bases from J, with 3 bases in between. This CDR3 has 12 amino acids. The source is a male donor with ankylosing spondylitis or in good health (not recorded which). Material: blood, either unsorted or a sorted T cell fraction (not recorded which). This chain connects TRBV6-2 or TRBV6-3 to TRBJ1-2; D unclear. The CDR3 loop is CASSYSIYGYTF. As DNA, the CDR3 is TGTGCCAGCAGTTACTCCATCTATGGCTACACCTTC.